The sequence of this T cell receptor beta chain was determined in a study of T cells expressing NK-cell markers. As for the study in general: The authors derived TCR beta repertoires from sorted CD3+CD56+NKG2C+, CD3+CD56+NKG2C- and CD3+CD56-NKG2C+ T cells. Sequenced donors, eight in total, included seven who were HCMV-seropositive and one who was seronegative. Study-wide points: It was still unclear whether expanded NKG2C+ T cell clones were HCMV specific.

The authors generated TCR beta cDNA through 5'RACE template switching with UMIs. With the 5' RACE reads reprocessed, TCRdb shows one record per CDR3 protein and no DNA. In total, the table holds 350,000 to 450,000 distinct CDR3 sequences. Points on this clonotype: As yet, its antigen is unknown.

Germline V gene sequence: CDR1 LGHDT, CDR2 YNNKEL (reference sequence). The CDR3 contains 16 residues. The sequencing input was blood T cells: a sorted CD56 or NKG2C T cell subset, CD4+ or CD8+ T cells, or bulk PBMC T cells (not recorded which). The chain uses TRBV3-1 and TRBJ2-1; the TCRdb call, TRBD2, lacks DNA for checking. This receptor was taken from a man aged 18-75 years in good health. The CDR3: CASSQALAGGPGEQFF.